Following are 10 T cell receptor beta chains from one sample sequenced in a study of T-cell reconstitution after alpha-beta-depleted transplantation in children. It was with unique molecular identifiers that the TCRbeta library was prepared. Each CDR3 protein is one row after TCRdb ran MiXCR on the PCR reads. The sample has over 200,000 distinct CDR3 sequences, approximately 10% seen once. Here the sequenced sample was PBMCs, taken before TCRalphabeta/CD19-depleted stem cell transplant. Source of these receptors: a child under two years old with acute myeloid leukemia, due to receive a stem cell transplant.

In its sample, this clonotype was seen once. This clone may be a read error of a much larger clone one base away. Given the absence of the conserved phenylalanine or tryptophan at the CDR3 end, a read error is likely. This chain uses TRBV24-1 with TRBJ2-1; D perhaps matches TRBD2 (7 bases). CDR3 length equals 17 residues. Deletions cut 4 bases from V and 7 bases from J, with 22 bases between. CDR1 is KGHDR and CDR2 is SFDVKD in the germline V gene. The CDR3 sequence is CATSDGLVGGLGNEQFL. CDR3 DNA sequence: TGTGCCACCAGTGACGGACTAGTGGGGGGCCTTGGGAATGAGCAGTTCCTC.

Comments on this clonotype: A much more abundant neighbour one base away suggests this may be a read error. The rearrangement uses TRBV19 and TRBJ1-1; D may be TRBD1 (6 bases). V lost 7 bases and J lost 4, with 19 bases in between. The CDR3 extends over 15 amino acids. CDR1 and CDR2 (germline): LNHDA, SQIVND (reference sequence). The CDR3 coding sequence is TGTGCCAGTATCTTGGGGGGGGCCTCGAGCACTGAAGCTTTCTTT. Translating it yields CASILGGASSTEAFF.

This clonotype was detected many times. The rearrangement uses TRBV30 and TRBJ2-1; D gene uncertain. V lost 2 bases and J 6 bases, leaving 5 bases between the germline ends. Germline V CDR1 and CDR2: GTSNPN, SVGIG (reference sequence). The length of the CDR3 is 11 residues. The CDR3, as DNA: TGTGCCTGGAGTTCTAGCAATGAGCAGTTCTTC. It specifies CAWSSSNEQFF.

The sample holds many counts of this clonotype. The rearrangement joins TRBV11-3 to TRBJ2-1; perhaps D is TRBD1 or TRBD2 (5 bases each). The CDR3 loop spans 17 amino acids. V gave up 1 base and J gave up 8 bases, with 21 bases separating them. Germline V gene lookup returns CDR1 SGHNT and CDR2 YENEEA. For the CDR3, the DNA is TGTGCCAGCAGCTTAGTAGGTATTGGCGGGTTAGGGGATGAGCAGTTCTTC. This gives the protein CASSLVGIGGLGDEQFF.

There are many counts of this clonotype. V gene TRBV5-6 combines with J gene TRBJ2-7; D not certain. The length of the CDR3 is 13 residues. Trimming shortened V by 1 base and J by 2 bases, and 7 bases separated the two germline ends. CDR1 and CDR2 from the germline V gene are SGHDT and YYEEEE. In nucleotides, the CDR3 is TGTGCCAGCAGCTTGAACAGAGCCTACGAGCAGTACTTC. Translated: CASSLNRAYEQYF.

In its sample, this clonotype was seen many times. The rearrangement uses TRBV7-2 and TRBJ2-7; a possible D gene is TRBD2 (5 bases). This CDR3 contains 13 residues. Germline V gives CDR1 SGHTA, CDR2 FQGNSA. V shed 2 bases and J shed 2 bases, with 7 bases lying between them. In DNA form, the CDR3 reads TGTGCCAGCAGCTTAAGGCGGGCCTACGAGCAGTACTTC. As protein: CASSLRRAYEQYF.

This clonotype was observed a few times. This chain links TRBV3-1 with TRBJ2-5; a weak D match, TRBD1 (6 bases). This CDR3 is built from 14 residues. Per the germline V gene, CDR1 is LGHDT and CDR2 is YNNKEL (reference sequence). Trimming pared 0 bases from V and 5 bases from J, leaving 10 bases between. The CDR3 sequence: CASSQESGVETQYF. CDR3 in DNA: TGTGCCAGCAGCCAAGAGTCAGGGGTGGAGACCCAGTACTTC.

Many counts were recorded for this clonotype. The J gene is TRBJ2-1, the V gene TRBV7-2, with 12 bases that match TRBD2. Germline CDR1 SGHTA, CDR2 FQGNSA. This CDR3 is built from 15 residues. With 2 bases clipped from V and 6 bases from J, the junction kept 2 bases outside the gene matches. CDR3 sequence: CASSLPLAGGNEQFF. Written as DNA, the CDR3 is TGTGCCAGCAGCTTACCACTAGCGGGGGGCAATGAGCAGTTCTTC.

This clonotype was observed at least ten times. This sequence joins TRBV7-2 and TRBJ2-7; 9 positions agree with TRBD2. V gave up 0 bases and J gave up 4 bases; unmatched junction bases: 4. The CDR3 has 15 residues. Germline CDR1 SGHTA, CDR2 FQGNSA. The CDR3 reads CASSLAAGGPYEQYF. The DNA for the CDR3 is TGTGCCAGCAGCTTAGCTGCGGGAGGGCCATACGAGCAGTACTTC. The full variable domain, in which reference TRBV7-2 and TRBJ2-7 provide the parts outside the CDR3, is GAGVSQSPSNKVTEKGKDVELRCDPISGHTALYWYRQSLGQGLEFLIYFQGNSAPDKSGLPSDRFSAERTGGSVSTLTIQRTQQEDSAVYLCASSLAAGGPYEQYFGPGTRLTVT.

This clonotype was seen repeatedly, ten times or more. The chain carries TRBV4-3 and TRBJ2-1; 10 bases are a match to TRBD2. V lost 3 bases and J lost 5; bases outside the gene matches: 7. The CDR3 is 16 amino acids. Per the germline V gene, CDR1 is LGHNA and CDR2 is YSLEER. The CDR3 here is CASSQRQLAGNNEQFF. Here the CDR3 DNA reads TGCGCCAGCAGCCAGAGACAACTAGCGGGAAACAATGAGCAGTTCTTC.